This paragraph covers one T cell receptor beta chain sequence. CDR1 and CDR2 from the germline V gene are MDHEN and SYDVKM. The CDR3 is made up of 17 amino acids. With 8 bases removed from V and 8 bases from J, the gap between germline ends came to 25 bases. This entry is derived from a study of blood T cell repertoires in COVID-19. Background on the study: The cDNA or gDNA used as material had been derived from T cells, B-cell-depleted T cells, or PBMCs.

TCRdb keeps only in-frame clones here, not all; method: immunoSEQ multiplex PCR. The table records approximately 75,000 clones, around 67% of them present only once. The gene calls are TRBV28 and TRBJ1-6, with D tentatively TRBD1 (6 bases). The sample comprised peripheral blood. This receptor was obtained from a human donor with acute or convalescent COVID-19. The donor label of this sample is uncertain. CDR3 sequence reads: CASVSGGLLVVDSPLHF. In DNA form, the CDR3 reads TGTGCCAGCGTATCGGGGGGGCTGCTTGTCGTGGATTCACCCCTCCACTTT.